This T cell receptor beta chain was obtained from a study of OX40 agonist ivuxolimab in advanced cancers. About the study: In this trial design, patients received ivuxolimab intravenously at 0.01 to 10 mg/kg every 2 weeks. Prior anti-PD-1, anti-PD-L1 or anti-CTLA-4 therapy did not bar entry, and approximately 40% had some.

Overall study results and limits: Also present in some nonresponders was a low level of normalized T-cell clonal expansion. Antigen specificity of clonally expanded peripheral T cells was not established.

About this clone itself: Its antigen is unidentified.

V lost 2 bases, J lost 0 bases, and 14 bases lay in between. From germline, CDR1 is SSHAT and CDR2 FNYEAQ (reference sequence). The CDR3 is made up of 17 amino acids. Sequenced by immunoSEQ multiplex PCR; TCRdb stores in-frame clones only, minus some. Among more than 65,000 clones listed, 92% were seen once. The sequence came from an adult with an advanced solid tumor such as melanoma, head and neck, liver or kidney cancer. This specimen was CD4+ or CD8+ T cells sorted from blood, taken in a trial of the OX40 agonist ivuxolimab. The genes are TRBV7-7 and TRBJ1-5; D is uncertain. CDR3 region: CASSLYPPWDSNQPQHF. The CDR3 DNA follows: TGTGCCAGCAGCTTATATCCGCCCTGGGATAGCAATCAGCCCCAGCATTTT.